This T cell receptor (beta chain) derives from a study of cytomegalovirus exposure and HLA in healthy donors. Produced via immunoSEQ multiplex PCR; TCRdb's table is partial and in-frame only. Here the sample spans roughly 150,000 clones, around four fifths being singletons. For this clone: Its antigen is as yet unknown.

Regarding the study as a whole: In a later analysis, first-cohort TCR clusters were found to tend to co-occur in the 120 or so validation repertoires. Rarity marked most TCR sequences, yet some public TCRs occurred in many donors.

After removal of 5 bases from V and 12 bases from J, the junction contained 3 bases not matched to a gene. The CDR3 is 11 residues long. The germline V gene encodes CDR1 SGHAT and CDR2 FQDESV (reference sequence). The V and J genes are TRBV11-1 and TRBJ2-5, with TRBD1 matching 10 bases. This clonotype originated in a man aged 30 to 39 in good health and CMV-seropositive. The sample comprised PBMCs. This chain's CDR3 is CASSAGTGEYF. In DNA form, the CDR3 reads TGTGCCAGCAGCGCTGGGACAGGGGAGTACTTC.